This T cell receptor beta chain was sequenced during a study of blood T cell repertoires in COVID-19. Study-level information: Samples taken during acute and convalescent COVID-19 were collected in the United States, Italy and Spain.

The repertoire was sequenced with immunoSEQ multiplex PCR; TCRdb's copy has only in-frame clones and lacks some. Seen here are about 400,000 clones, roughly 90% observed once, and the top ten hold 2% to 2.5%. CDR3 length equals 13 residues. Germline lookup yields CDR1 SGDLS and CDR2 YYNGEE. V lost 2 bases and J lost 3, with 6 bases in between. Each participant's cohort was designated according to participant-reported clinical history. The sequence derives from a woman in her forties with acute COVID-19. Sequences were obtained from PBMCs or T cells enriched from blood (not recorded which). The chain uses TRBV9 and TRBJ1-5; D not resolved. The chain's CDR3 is CASSVGPNQPQHF. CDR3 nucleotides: TGTGCCAGCAGCGTCGGTCCCAATCAGCCCCAGCATTTT. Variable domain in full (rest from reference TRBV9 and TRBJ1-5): DSGVTQTPKHLITATGQRVTLRCSPRSGDLSVYWYQQSLDQGLQFLIQYYNGEERAKGNILERFSAQQFPDLHSELNLSSLELGDSALYFCASSVGPNQPQHFGDGTRLSIL.